A single sample gave rise to the 25 T cell receptor beta chains below, sequenced in a study of response to subunit inactivated influenza vaccine. TCRdb processed the RT-PCR reads anew with MiXCR; each CDR3 protein has one entry. The sample records 200,000 to 250,000 distinct CDR3 sequences, about 12% being singletons. The input for sequencing was non-naive T cells sorted from PBMCs, taken approximately 15 days before vaccination. These receptors were obtained from a man between 50 and 59 years old who received an inactivated influenza vaccine.

The chain joins TRBV24-1 to TRBJ2-7; possibly TRBD1 or TRBD2 for D (5 bases each). The CDR3 consists of 12 residues. Germline V gene lookup returns CDR1 KGHDR and CDR2 SFDVKD. Trimming stripped 3 bases from V and 3 bases from J, with 5 bases between. CDR3 loop: CATSDGGYEQYF. CDR3 in DNA: TGTGCCACCAGTGATGGGGGCTACGAGCAGTACTTC.

In its sample, this clonotype was seen a few times. The chain uses TRBV12-3 or TRBV12-4 and TRBJ2-4, with D possibly TRBD2 on 5 matching bases. CDR3 length equals 15 residues. The V end was cut by 6 bases, the J end by 0 bases, with 12 bases between. The CDR3 sequence is CASSSGIRAKNIQYF. CDR3 DNA sequence: TGTGCCAGCAGCTCCGGGATCCGAGCCAAAAACATTCAGTACTTC.

This clonotype was observed at least ten times. The chain couples TRBV7-2 to TRBJ2-4; 12 nucleotides agree with TRBD2. Germline V gives CDR1 SGHTA, CDR2 FQGNSA. J gave up 0 bases and V 4 bases, and 4 bases lay outside the gene matches. The length of the CDR3 is 17 residues. CDR3 nucleotide sequence: TGTGCCAGCAGCTCTCTAGCGGGGGGGCTAGCCAAAAACATTCAGTACTTC. Translating it yields CASSSLAGGLAKNIQYF.

This clonotype has just a few counts. The chain uses TRBV6-5 and TRBJ2-2, with 8 bases identical to TRBD2. After removal of 0 bases from V and 2 bases from J, the junction contained 5 bases not matched to a gene. This CDR3 contains 17 residues. The V gene's germline CDR1 is MNHEY and CDR2 SVGAGI. The DNA for the CDR3 is TGTGCCAGCAGTTACTCCTCACTAGCGGTAAACACCGGGGAGCTGTTTTTT. Translation: CASSYSSLAVNTGELFF.

This chain links TRBV28 with TRBJ2-3; D not resolved. V lost 7 bases and J lost 0, with 8 bases in between. Germline V gene lookup returns CDR1 MDHEN and CDR2 SYDVKM. The CDR3 is 13 residues long. CDR3 sequence (DNA): TGTGCCAGCACCCGTGCTAGCACAGATACGCAGTATTTT. Protein: CASTRASTDTQYF. The full variable domain, rest sourced from reference TRBV28 and TRBJ2-3, is DVKVTQSSRYLVKRTGEKVFLECVQDMDHENMFWYRQDPGLGLRLIYFSYDVKMKEKGDIPEGYSVSREKKERFSLILESASTNQTSMYLCASTRASTDTQYFGPGTRLTVL.

This clonotype was seen more than once but under ten times. The chain links TRBV20-1 to TRBJ1-2; 9 bases map to TRBD1. The length of the CDR3 is 14 residues. CDR1 and CDR2 from the germline V gene are DFQATT and SNEGSKA (reference sequence). CDR3 sequence (DNA): TGCAGGGGTGGGGGACAGGGAGCCAACTATGGCTACACCTTC. This encodes CRGGGQGANYGYTF.

The rearrangement uses TRBV29-1 and TRBJ1-5, with D hard to call. The CDR3 totals 15 residues. CDR1 and CDR2 from the germline V gene are SQVTM and ANQGSEA. Trimming left V 6 bases short and J 1 base short, with 16 bases between. The CDR3 loop is CSVVLDGLSNQPQHF. CDR3 DNA: TGCAGCGTGGTTTTGGACGGATTGAGCAATCAGCCCCAGCATTTT.

A few counts support this clonotype. The chain combines TRBV7-2 with TRBJ2-1; no reliable D call. From germline, CDR1 is SGHTA and CDR2 FQGNSA. The CDR3 is made up of 14 amino acids. Trimming shortened V by 1 base and J by 7 bases, and 11 bases separated the two germline ends. The CDR3 loop is CASSLVSGRNEQFF. CDR3 sequence (DNA): TGTGCCAGCAGCTTAGTTTCGGGTCGGAATGAGCAGTTCTTC. Full variable domain (missing parts from reference TRBV7-2 and TRBJ2-1): GAGVSQSPSNKVTEKGKDVELRCDPISGHTALYWYRQSLGQGLEFLIYFQGNSAPDKSGLPSDRFSAERTGGSVSTLTIQRTQQEDSAVYLCASSLVSGRNEQFFGPGTRLTVL.

J is TRBJ2-5 and V is TRBV5-1; 10 bases fit TRBD1. The germline CDR1 and CDR2 sequences are SGHRS and YFSETQ. This CDR3 contains 16 residues. The V segment lost 0 bases and the J segment 4 bases; nucleotides outside the gene matches: 6. CDR3 nucleotides: TGCGCCAGCAGCTTGGTCGGGACAGGGGAGGGAGAGACCCAGTACTTC. The encoded protein is CASSLVGTGEGETQYF.

A remark on this clonotype: The junction and the germline gene differ at one end; a read error may be behind it. The rearrangement uses TRBV7-8 and TRBJ2-1, with TRBD1 matching 7 bases. The CDR3 length is 17 residues. Germline CDR1 reads SGHVS; CDR2 reads FQNEAQ. The CDR3 is CASSEKPGTDRNNDQFF. CDR3 coding DNA: TGTGCCAGCAGCGAGAAGCCCGGGACAGACCGAAACAATGATCAGTTCTTC.

This clonotype was observed a handful of times. The junction and the germline gene differ at one end; a read error may be behind it. The rearrangement links TRBV6-5 to TRBJ1-2; D perhaps matches TRBD1 (5 bases). The CDR3 totals 11 residues. Per the germline V gene, CDR1 is MNHEY and CDR2 is SVGAGI. The CDR3 DNA is TGTGCCAGCAGTCAAGACAGCATATGGGTCTTC. It encodes CASSQDSIWVF.

This clonotype turned up a few times. V gene TRBV6-5 combines with J gene TRBJ1-2; 11 bases match TRBD1. Germline CDR1 MNHEY, CDR2 SVGAGI. J gave up 1 base and V 6 bases, and 7 bases lay outside the gene matches. The CDR3 runs to 16 residues. The CDR3 sequence is CASSSAGTGGNYGYTF. Written as DNA, the CDR3 is TGTGCCAGCAGCTCGGCGGGGACAGGGGGTAACTATGGCTACACCTTC.

This clonotype was seen many times. V and J are TRBV12-3 or TRBV12-4 and TRBJ2-3; perhaps D is TRBD1 or TRBD2 (5 bases each). CDR3 length equals 14 residues. V was clipped by 2 bases and J by 5 bases, with 11 bases between them. The CDR3 sequence: CASSLSTRGDTQYF. CDR3 DNA sequence: TGTGCCAGCAGTTTATCTACGAGGGGAGATACGCAGTATTTT.

This clonotype has just a few counts. The rearrangement links TRBV25-1 to TRBJ2-5; D possibly matches TRBD1 or TRBD2 (5 bases each). Germline-derived CDR1 and CDR2 are MGHDK and SYGVNS. The length of the CDR3 is 14 residues. Trimming pared 1 base from V and 7 bases from J, leaving 13 bases between. The CDR3 reads CASSELAPGGTQYF. The CDR3 DNA sequence: TGTGCCAGCAGTGAATTAGCGCCTGGGGGGACCCAGTACTTC.

This clonotype came up a few times. The rearrangement joins TRBV24-1 to TRBJ2-2; 9 bases are a match to TRBD2. The CDR3 is made up of 15 amino acids. Germline assignment: CDR1 KGHDR and CDR2 SFDVKD. The V segment lost 3 bases and the J segment 7 bases; nucleotides outside the gene matches: 5. CDR3 sequence reads: CATSDPHSGSGELFF. CDR3 sequence (DNA): TGTGCCACCAGTGATCCCCATAGCGGGAGCGGGGAGCTGTTTTTT.

The table lists this clonotype with a few counts. The rearrangement links TRBV10-3 to TRBJ2-7, with D perhaps assigned TRBD1 or TRBD2 (5 bases each). Germline V lookup: CDR1 ENHRY, CDR2 SYGVKD. This CDR3 is built from 13 residues. V was shortened by 8 bases and J by 3 bases, with 14 bases between the two germline ends. The CDR3: CAIGGPPFYEQYF. CDR3 nucleotide sequence: TGTGCCATCGGGGGACCTCCTTTCTACGAGCAGTACTTC.

The V call is TRBV7-2, the J call TRBJ2-3; TRBD2 matches 11 bases. The CDR3 is 20 amino acids. CDR1 and CDR2 (germline): SGHTA, FQGNSA. Germline trimming cut 0 bases from V and 0 bases from J; bases unmatched to any gene: 11. CDR3 sequence: CASSLASLSLAGGSTDTQYF. CDR3 coding DNA: TGTGCCAGCAGCTTAGCCTCCCTTTCCTTAGCGGGGGGGAGCACAGATACGCAGTATTTT.

This clonotype occurred a few times. The genes are TRBV29-1 and TRBJ2-1, with TRBD2 as a possible D gene (5 bases). The CDR3 covers 14 residues. The V and J ends lost 0 bases and 7 bases respectively, with 13 bases between them. CDR1 is SQVTM, CDR2 ANQGSEA, per germline. The CDR3 loop reads CSVEENIRGNEQFF. The CDR3 bases are TGCAGCGTTGAAGAGAATATCCGGGGAAATGAGCAGTTCTTC.

The chain is built from TRBV3-1 and TRBJ2-3; D not resolved. The CDR3 has 15 amino acids. The V gene's germline CDR1 is LGHDT and CDR2 YNNKEL (reference sequence). V dropped 2 bases and J dropped 2 bases, with 11 bases sitting between them. CDR3 DNA sequence: TGTGCCAGCAGCCAACGCTGGGGTTTCACAGATACGCAGTATTTT. Encoded protein: CASSQRWGFTDTQYF.

This clonotype was counted only a few times. V usage is TRBV7-8 and J usage is TRBJ2-7, with a weak D call TRBD2 (6 bases). Trimming shortened V by 2 bases and J by 6 bases, and 11 bases separated the two germline ends. CDR1 and CDR2 from the germline V gene are SGHVS and FQNEAQ. This CDR3 has 13 residues. The CDR3, as DNA: TGTGCCAGCAGCTTAAATAAGGGAGGCGAGCAGTACTTC. It yields the protein CASSLNKGGEQYF. Filled out from reference TRBV7-8 and TRBJ2-7, the complete variable domain reads GAGVSQSPRYKVAKRGQDVALRCDPISGHVSLFWYQQALGQGPEFLTYFQNEAQLDKSGLPSDRFFAERPEGSVSTLKIQRTQQEDSAVYLCASSLNKGGEQYFGPGTRLTVT.

This clonotype has only a few counts. The V call is TRBV9, the J call TRBJ2-5; D uncertain. CDR3 length: 15 amino acids. The V end lost 4 bases, the J end lost 2 bases, and 15 bases lay between the germline ends. Germline V gives CDR1 SGDLS, CDR2 YYNGEE. CDR3 sequence: CASSNGAVLQETQYF. Written as DNA, the CDR3 is TGTGCCAGCAGCAATGGCGCAGTCCTACAAGAGACCCAGTACTTC.

This clonotype was recorded at least ten times. The chain employs TRBV20-1 and TRBJ2-7; tentatively, D is TRBD2 (6 bases). Germline assignment: CDR1 DFQATT and CDR2 SNEGSKA (reference sequence). V shed 5 bases and J shed 0 bases, with 14 bases lying between them. CDR3 length: 14 amino acids. For the CDR3, the DNA is TGCAGTGCTTTTCCGCGGGGCACCTCCTACGAGCAGTACTTC. Translating it yields CSAFPRGTSYEQYF.

There are a few counts of this clonotype. The chain is built from TRBV5-1 and TRBJ2-2; weak D call: TRBD1 (5 bases). Per germline, CDR1 SGHRS and CDR2 YFSETQ. The CDR3 contains 17 residues. The V end was cut by 5 bases, the J end by 6 bases, with 23 bases between. The CDR3 sequence: CASSPRRRSGQPGELFF. The DNA of the CDR3 is TGCGCCAGCAGTCCAAGGAGACGGTCAGGGCAACCCGGGGAGCTGTTTTTT.

Ten or more counts support this clonotype. V and J are TRBV4-3 and TRBJ2-3, with 8 bases that match TRBD1. CDR3 length: 16 amino acids. Germline CDR1 is LGHNA and CDR2 is YSLEER. The V segment lost 1 base and the J segment 4 bases; nucleotides outside the gene matches: 7. CDR3 loop: CASSQAGTGWADTQYF. CDR3 sequence (DNA): TGCGCCAGCAGCCAAGCTGGGACAGGTTGGGCAGATACGCAGTATTTT.

This clonotype was detected many times. The V and J genes are TRBV5-5 and TRBJ2-2; D is uncertain. The CDR3 sequence is 13 residues long. V gave up 1 base and J gave up 6 bases, with 7 bases separating them. Germline V gene sequence: CDR1 SGHKS, CDR2 YYEKEE (reference sequence). The CDR3 nucleotides read TGTGCCAGCAGCTTGTACCACCCCGGGGAGCTGTTTTTT. This encodes CASSLYHPGELFF.